The sequence of this T cell receptor (beta chain) was determined in a study of T cells after yellow fever vaccination. Study overall: Each low-cell-number fraction was prepared by means of SMART-Seq v4 Ultra Low Input. The study, taken as a whole, reports: Clones that expanded after primary vaccination mostly reappeared after the booster (96% CD4, roughly 87% CD8). The secondary response showed a weaker magnitude and a faster peak, day 5 versus 15.

The ends were cut back, 3 bases at V and 4 bases at J, with 7 bases in the middle. Germline assignment: CDR1 SGHRS and CDR2 YFSETQ. The CDR3 spans 13 residues. This clonotype was seen many times. Its antigen is undetermined. The authors made TCR cDNA by 5'RACE template switching, adding a universal primer site and UMIs. TCRdb called the 5' RACE reads again in MiXCR, with one record for every CDR3 protein. The sample yields 230,000 or so distinct CDR3 sequences, approximately 6.8% seen once. The origin of this receptor is a man aged 25-45 years who received the YFV17D yellow fever vaccine. The input for sequencing was CD4+ T cells sorted from PBMCs, taken on the day of the yellow fever booster vaccination. The chain recombines TRBV5-1 with TRBJ2-2; D is ambiguous. The CDR3 coding sequence is TGCGCCAGCAGCTACAGAGTCACCGGGGAGCTGTTTTTT. Translation gives CASSYRVTGELFF.